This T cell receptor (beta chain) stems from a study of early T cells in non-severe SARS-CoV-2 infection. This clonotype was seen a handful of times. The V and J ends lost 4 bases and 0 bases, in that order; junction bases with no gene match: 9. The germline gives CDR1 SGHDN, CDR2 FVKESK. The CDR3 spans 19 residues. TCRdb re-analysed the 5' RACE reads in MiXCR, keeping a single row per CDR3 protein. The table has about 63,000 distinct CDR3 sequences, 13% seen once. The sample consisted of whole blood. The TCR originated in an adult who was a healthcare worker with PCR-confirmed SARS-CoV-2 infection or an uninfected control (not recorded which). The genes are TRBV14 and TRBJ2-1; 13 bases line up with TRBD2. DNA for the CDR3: TGTGCCAGCAGCCCAAGGGGACTAGCGGGGCGGCCCTCCTACAATGAGCAGTTCTTC. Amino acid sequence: CASSPRGLAGRPSYNEQFF.